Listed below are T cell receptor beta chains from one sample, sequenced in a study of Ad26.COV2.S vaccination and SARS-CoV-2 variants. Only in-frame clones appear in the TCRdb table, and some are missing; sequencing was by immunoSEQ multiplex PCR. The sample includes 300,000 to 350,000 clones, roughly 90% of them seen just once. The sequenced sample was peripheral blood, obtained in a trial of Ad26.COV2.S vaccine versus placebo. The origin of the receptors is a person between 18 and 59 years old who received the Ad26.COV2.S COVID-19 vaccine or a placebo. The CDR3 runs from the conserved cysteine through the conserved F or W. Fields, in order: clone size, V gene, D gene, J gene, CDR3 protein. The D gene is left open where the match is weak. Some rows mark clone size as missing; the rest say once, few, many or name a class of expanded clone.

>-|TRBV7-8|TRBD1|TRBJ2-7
CASSLQGASYEQYF
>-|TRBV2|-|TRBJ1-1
CASSRQNTEAFF
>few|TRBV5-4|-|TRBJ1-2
CASSLAAATPYGYTF
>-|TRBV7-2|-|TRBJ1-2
CASSLRGFYGYTF
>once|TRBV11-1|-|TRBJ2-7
CASSLGWVGEQYF
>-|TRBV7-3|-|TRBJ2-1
CASSPGASTSYNEQFF
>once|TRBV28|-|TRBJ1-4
CASSLPPGGSEEKLFF
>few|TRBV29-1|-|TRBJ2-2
CSVVWGLNTGELFF
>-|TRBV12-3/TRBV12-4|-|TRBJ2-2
CASSPYTGELFF
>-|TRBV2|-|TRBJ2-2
CASTRGGVRNTGELFF
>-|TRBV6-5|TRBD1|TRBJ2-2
CASKGTGGTGELFF
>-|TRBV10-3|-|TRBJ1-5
CAISDMVGQPQHF
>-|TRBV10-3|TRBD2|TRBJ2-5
CAIAGTSGMQETQYF
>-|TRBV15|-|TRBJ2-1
CATSRDRGFSFYNEQFF
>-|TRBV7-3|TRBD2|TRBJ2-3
CASSLRLAGASTDTQYF
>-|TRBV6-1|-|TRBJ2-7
CASSDAPDTYEQYF
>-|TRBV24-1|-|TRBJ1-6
CATSDGSYNSPLHF
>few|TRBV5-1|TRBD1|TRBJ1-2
CASSPGTGRDYGYTF
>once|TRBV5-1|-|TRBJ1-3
CASSLTGDVGNTIYF
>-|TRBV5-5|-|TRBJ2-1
CASSQDGLPYNEQFF
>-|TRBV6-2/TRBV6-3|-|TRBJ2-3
CASSYRDLPSTDTQYF
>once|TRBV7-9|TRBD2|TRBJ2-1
CASSLTSGRKSNEQFF
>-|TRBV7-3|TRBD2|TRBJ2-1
CASSRTSGRGNEQFF
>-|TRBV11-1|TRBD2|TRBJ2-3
CASSRLLAGTDTQYF
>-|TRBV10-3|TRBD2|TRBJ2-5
CAISPGLAGQETQYF
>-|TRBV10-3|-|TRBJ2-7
CAISEGSGKPYEQYF
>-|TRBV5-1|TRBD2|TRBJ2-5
CASHSGAGRETQYF
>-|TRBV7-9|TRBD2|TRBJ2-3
CASSTPRGTSVSTDTQYF
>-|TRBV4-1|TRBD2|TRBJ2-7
CASSQDNIAGGPFYEQYF
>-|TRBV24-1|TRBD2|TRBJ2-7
CATRGGSSYEQYF
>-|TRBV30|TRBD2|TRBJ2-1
CAMYGGSSYNEQFF
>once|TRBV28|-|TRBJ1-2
CASSLNLGLNGYTF
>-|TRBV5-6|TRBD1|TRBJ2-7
CASTPGGHSVGEQYF
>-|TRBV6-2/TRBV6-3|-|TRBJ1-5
CASSPDSFKPQHF
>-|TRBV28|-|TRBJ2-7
CASTTRQGLGDEQYF
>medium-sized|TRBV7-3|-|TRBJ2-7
CASSSLSGPYEQYF
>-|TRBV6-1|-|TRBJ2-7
CALGTSSSYEQYF
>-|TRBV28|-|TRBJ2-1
CASLGVREQFF
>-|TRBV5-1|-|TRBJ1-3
CASSLGGTRLGNTIYF
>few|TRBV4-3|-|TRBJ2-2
CASSQDRQEYTGELFF
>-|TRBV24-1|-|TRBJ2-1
CATSDLGTKSSYNEQFF
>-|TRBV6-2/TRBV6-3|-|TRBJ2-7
CASSSTATYEQYF
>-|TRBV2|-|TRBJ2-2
CASSEPGKNTGELFF
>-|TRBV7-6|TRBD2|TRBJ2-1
CASSLRGSGGASYNEQFF
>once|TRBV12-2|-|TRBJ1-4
CASRSLTPPWSDRKKLFF
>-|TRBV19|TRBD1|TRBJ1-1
CASSRWTGGPEAFF
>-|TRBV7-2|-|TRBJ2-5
CASSLVVGGNHETQYF
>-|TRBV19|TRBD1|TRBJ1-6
CASSMRDRDDSPLHF
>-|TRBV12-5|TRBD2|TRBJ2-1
CASGLGEGYNEQFF
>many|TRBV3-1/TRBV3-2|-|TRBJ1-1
CASSQDTRGARAFF